This record concerns one TCR beta chain sequence. The V end lost 4 bases, the J end lost 8 bases, and 16 bases lay between the germline ends. The CDR3 is 14 residues long. CDR1 is SGHKS, CDR2 YYEKEE, per germline (reference sequence). TCRdb analysed the 5' RACE reads with MiXCR anew, one entry per CDR3 protein. The sample holds about 700,000 distinct CDR3 sequences; around 5.7% are singletons and the top ten take roughly 1.8%. The source of the sample is a study of identical twins. The chain combines TRBV5-5 with TRBJ2-1; D tentatively reads TRBD1 or TRBD2 (6 bases each). Material for sequencing was naive T cells sorted from blood. The TCR sequence derives from a man aged 18 to 30 in good health. The CDR3 nucleotides read TGTGCCAGCAGCCCGGAGGTGGGGGGCGATGAGCAGTTCTTC. Translating gives CASSPEVGGDEQFF. The full variable domain, in which reference TRBV5-5 and TRBJ2-1 provide the parts outside the CDR3, is DAGVTQSPTHLIKTRGQQVTLRCSPISGHKSVSWYQQVLGQGPQFIFQYYEKEERGRGNFPDRFSARQFPNYSSELNVNALLLGDSALYLCASSPEVGGDEQFFGPGTRLTVL.